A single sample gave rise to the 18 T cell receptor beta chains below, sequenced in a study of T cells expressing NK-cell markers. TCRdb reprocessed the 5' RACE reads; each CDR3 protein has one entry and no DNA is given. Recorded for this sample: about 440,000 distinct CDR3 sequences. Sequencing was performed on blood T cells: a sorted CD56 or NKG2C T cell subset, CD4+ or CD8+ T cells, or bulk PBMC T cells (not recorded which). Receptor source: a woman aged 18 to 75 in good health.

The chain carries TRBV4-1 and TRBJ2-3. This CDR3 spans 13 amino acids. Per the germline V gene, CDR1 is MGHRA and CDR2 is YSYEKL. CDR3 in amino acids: CASSQGWERTQYF.

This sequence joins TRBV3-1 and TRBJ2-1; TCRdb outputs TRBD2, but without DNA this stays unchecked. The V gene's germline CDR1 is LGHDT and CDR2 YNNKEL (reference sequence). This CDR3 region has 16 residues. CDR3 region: CASSRGLAGVFNEQFF.

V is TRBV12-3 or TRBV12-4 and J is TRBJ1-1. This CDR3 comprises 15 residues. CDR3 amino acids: CASSFAGLVNTEAFF.

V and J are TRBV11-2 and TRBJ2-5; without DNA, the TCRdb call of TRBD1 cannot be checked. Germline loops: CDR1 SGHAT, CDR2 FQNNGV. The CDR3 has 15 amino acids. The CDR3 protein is CASSLDRGRWETQYF.

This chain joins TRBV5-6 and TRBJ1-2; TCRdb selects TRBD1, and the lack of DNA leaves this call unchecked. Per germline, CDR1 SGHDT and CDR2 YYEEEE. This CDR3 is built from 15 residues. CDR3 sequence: CASSLGQGLGYGYTF.

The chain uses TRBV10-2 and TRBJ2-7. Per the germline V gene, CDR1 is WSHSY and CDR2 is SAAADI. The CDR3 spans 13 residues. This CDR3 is CASMVGISYEQYF.

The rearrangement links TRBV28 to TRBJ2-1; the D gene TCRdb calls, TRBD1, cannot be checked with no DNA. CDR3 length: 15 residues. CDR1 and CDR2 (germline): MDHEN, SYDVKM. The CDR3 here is CASRSPGPKSNEQFF.

This CDR3 reads CASSFGPTGTYEQYF. This rearrangement joins TRBV28 to TRBJ2-7; TCRdb's D gene call, TRBD1, goes unchecked for lack of DNA. CDR3 length: 15 residues. Germline values: CDR1 MDHEN, CDR2 SYDVKM.

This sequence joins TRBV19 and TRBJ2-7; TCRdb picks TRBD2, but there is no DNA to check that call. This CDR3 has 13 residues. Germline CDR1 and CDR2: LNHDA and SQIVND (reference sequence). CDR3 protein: CASSPAAGAEQYF.

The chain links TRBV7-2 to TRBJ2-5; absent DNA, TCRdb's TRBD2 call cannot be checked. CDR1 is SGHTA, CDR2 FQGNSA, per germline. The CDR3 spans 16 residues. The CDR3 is CASSFSSGALQETQYF.

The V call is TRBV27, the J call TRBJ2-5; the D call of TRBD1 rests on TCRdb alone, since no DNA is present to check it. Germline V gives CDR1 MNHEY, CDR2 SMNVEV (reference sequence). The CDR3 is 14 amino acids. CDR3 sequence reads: CASTARGLQETQYF.

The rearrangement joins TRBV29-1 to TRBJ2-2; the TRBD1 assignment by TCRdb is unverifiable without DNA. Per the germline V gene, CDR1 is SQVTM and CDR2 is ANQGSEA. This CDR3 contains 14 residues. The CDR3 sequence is CSVEDGGSPGELFF.

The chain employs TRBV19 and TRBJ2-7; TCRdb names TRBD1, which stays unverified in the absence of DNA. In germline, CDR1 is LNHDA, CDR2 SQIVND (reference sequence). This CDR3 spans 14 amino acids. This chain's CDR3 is CASSGQGGAYEQYF.

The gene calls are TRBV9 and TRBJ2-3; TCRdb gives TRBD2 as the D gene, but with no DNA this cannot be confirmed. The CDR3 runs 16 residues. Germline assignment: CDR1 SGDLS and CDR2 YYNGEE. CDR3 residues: CASSDGTSGPTDTQYF.

The CDR3 loop is CSASIDQPGIQYF. The rearrangement uses TRBV20-1 and TRBJ2-5; with no DNA, the TCRdb D assignment of TRBD1 cannot be verified. This CDR3 comprises 13 residues. Germline lookup yields CDR1 DFQATT and CDR2 SNEGSKA (reference sequence).

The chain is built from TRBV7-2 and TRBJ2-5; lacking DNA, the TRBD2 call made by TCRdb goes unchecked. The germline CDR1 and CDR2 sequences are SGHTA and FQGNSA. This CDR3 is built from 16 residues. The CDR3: CASSRIAVPYQETQYF.

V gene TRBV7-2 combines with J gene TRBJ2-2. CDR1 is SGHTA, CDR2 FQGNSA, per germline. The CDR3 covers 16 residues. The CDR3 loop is CASSLRNYANTGELFF.

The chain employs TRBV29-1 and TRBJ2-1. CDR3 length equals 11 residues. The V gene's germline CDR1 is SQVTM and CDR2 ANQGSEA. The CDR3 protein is CSVTSYNEQFF.